Below are 25 T cell receptor beta chains sequenced from a single sample in a study of OX40 agonist ivuxolimab in advanced cancers. Data came from immunoSEQ multiplex PCR; TCRdb stores just in-frame clones and leaves some out. The profile shows 70,000 to 75,000 clones, roughly four fifths of them singletons. Here the sequenced sample was CD4+ or CD8+ T cells sorted from blood, taken in a trial of the OX40 agonist ivuxolimab. The receptors were gathered from an adult with an advanced solid tumor such as melanoma, head and neck, liver or kidney cancer.

The rearrangement uses TRBV6-1 and TRBJ2-7; D unresolved. The V gene lost 6 bases and the J gene lost 0 bases, with 9 bases spanning the gap. This CDR3 spans 13 amino acids. From germline, CDR1 is MNHNS and CDR2 SASEGT. The CDR3 DNA reads TGTGCCAGCAGGGGATATATCTCCTACGAGCAGTACTTC. This sequence encodes CASRGYISYEQYF.

The chain uses TRBV6-5 and TRBJ1-4, with D possibly TRBD1 on 6 matching bases. V was clipped by 5 bases and J by 6 bases, with 13 bases between them. This CDR3 is built from 14 residues. Looked up from germline, CDR1 is MNHEY and CDR2 is SVGAGI. CDR3 sequence reads: CASSANRDHEKLFF. CDR3 nucleotides: TGTGCCAGCAGTGCTAACAGGGATCATGAAAAACTGTTTTTT.

The chain links TRBV9 to TRBJ1-3; D call uncertain. Deletions cut 0 bases from V and 1 base from J, with 17 bases between. This CDR3 is 18 amino acids long. Germline values: CDR1 SGDLS, CDR2 YYNGEE. The CDR3 here is CASSVGWGRGGSGNTIYF. CDR3 bases: TGTGCCAGCAGCGTAGGCTGGGGTAGAGGCGGGTCTGGAAACACCATATATTTT.

The chain uses TRBV11-2 and TRBJ2-7, with unresolved D. Looked up from germline, CDR1 is SGHAT and CDR2 is FQNNGV. This CDR3 contains 14 residues. Trimming took 4 bases from V and 0 from J, leaving 10 bases between them. In nucleotides, the CDR3 is TGTGCCAGCAGCTCTGGACGGAGCTCCTACGAGCAGTACTTC. Amino acid sequence: CASSSGRSSYEQYF.

The chain links TRBV9 to TRBJ1-4; D not resolved. V dropped 4 bases and J dropped 7 bases, with 14 bases sitting between them. Germline assignment: CDR1 SGDLS and CDR2 YYNGEE. The CDR3 runs 14 residues. CDR3 bases: TGTGCCAGCAGCCCCAGTGGGCAGTCTGAAAAACTGTTTTTT. Protein sequence: CASSPSGQSEKLFF.

With regard to this clone: Other DNA sequences within the sample encode an identical CDR3. This chain joins TRBV7-3 and TRBJ1-6, with TRBD1 identical over 10 bases. This CDR3 comprises 14 residues. V shed 5 bases and J 7 bases; nucleotides not matched to a gene: 2. Germline CDR1 reads SGHTA; CDR2 reads FQGTGA. CDR3 region: CASSRGQGNSPLHF. Written as DNA, the CDR3 is TGTGCCAGCAGCCGGGGACAGGGGAATTCACCCCTCCACTTT.

The CDR3 DNA reads as TGTGCCAGCAGCTCGCCGACCTCGGACCGGGGAGAGCAGTACTTC. Translation gives CASSSPTSDRGEQYF. This chain connects TRBV7-2 to TRBJ2-7; possible D gene TRBD2, 5 bases. This CDR3 is 15 amino acids long. In germline, CDR1 is SGHTA, CDR2 FQGNSA. V was clipped by 4 bases and J by 7 bases, with 20 bases between them.

This clone was picked up a small number of times. This rearrangement joins TRBV19 to TRBJ1-5, with D perhaps matching TRBD1 (6 bases). V lost 6 bases to trimming and J lost 1 base, with 13 bases between them. The CDR3 is 15 residues long. CDR1 and CDR2 from the germline V gene are LNHDA and SQIVND (reference sequence). CDR3 DNA sequence: TGTGCCAGTAGCAGGGGATGGGAGAGCAATCAGCCCCAGCATTTT. Translation: CASSRGWESNQPQHF.

This sequence joins TRBV10-2 and TRBJ1-1, with TRBD1 matching 7 bases. CDR1 is WSHSY, CDR2 SAAADI, per germline. The CDR3 runs 14 residues. Losses at the gene ends were 6 bases for V and 1 base for J; bases not matched to a gene: 5. CDR3 DNA sequence: TGCGCCAGCAGATTTACAGGGGCGAACACTGAAGCTTTCTTT. Translating it yields CASRFTGANTEAFF.

This clone came up once. The V call is TRBV25-1, the J call TRBJ2-5, with 8 bases that match TRBD1. The germline V gene encodes CDR1 MGHDK and CDR2 SYGVNS. This CDR3 spans 11 amino acids. Unmatched junction bases numbered 6, after V lost 5 bases and J lost 13 bases. The chain's CDR3 is CASSPTGTGYF. In DNA form, the CDR3 reads TGTGCCAGCAGTCCAACCGGGACAGGGTACTTC.

This chain links TRBV18 with TRBJ1-4; 8 bases are shared with TRBD1. Looked up from germline, CDR1 is KGHSH and CDR2 is LQKENI. J gave up 8 bases and V 4 bases, and 9 bases lay outside the gene matches. CDR3 size: 15 residues. The CDR3 nucleotides read TGTGCCAGCTCACAGCAGGGGGCGAGTGGAGAAAAACTGTTTTTT. Translation: CASSQQGASGEKLFF.

The rearrangement joins TRBV6-6 to TRBJ1-2; TRBD1 aligns across 7 bases. The V and J ends lost 4 bases and 7 bases, in that order; junction bases with no gene match: 3. The CDR3 runs to 12 residues. Germline-derived CDR1 and CDR2 are MNHNY and SVGAGI (reference sequence). This chain's CDR3 is CASSSGGFGYTF. For the CDR3, the DNA is TGTGCCAGCAGTTCAGGGGGATTTGGCTACACCTTC.

The CDR3 DNA reads as TGTGCCAGCAGCAAAGGTCCGGGACAGGAGGGGACCCAGTACTTC. Protein: CASSKGPGQEGTQYF. V is TRBV21-1 and J is TRBJ2-5; the DNA was not used to check the table's D call, TRBD1. TRBV21-1 is flagged as a pseudogene. The CDR3 has 15 amino acids.

J is TRBJ2-5 and V is TRBV6-6, with 8 bases fitting TRBD2. This CDR3 has 16 residues. In germline, CDR1 is MNHNY, CDR2 SVGAGI (reference sequence). Unmatched junction bases numbered 12, after V lost 4 bases and J lost 5 bases. This CDR3 reads CASSSGLEGLVETQYF. CDR3 in DNA: TGTGCCAGCAGTTCGGGACTAGAGGGGTTGGTGGAGACCCAGTACTTC.

This clone showed up just once. V usage is TRBV7-9 and J usage is TRBJ2-7; D may be TRBD2 (6 bases). The germline gives CDR1 SEHNR, CDR2 FQNEAQ (reference sequence). Trimming stripped 3 bases from V and 2 bases from J, with 8 bases between. This CDR3 has 13 amino acids. The CDR3 DNA sequence: TGTGCCAGCAGCTTTGGGGGGACCTACGAGCAGTACTTC. This sequence encodes CASSFGGTYEQYF. The complete variable domain, with remaining parts taken from reference TRBV7-9 and TRBJ2-7, reads DTGVSQNPRHKITKRGQNVTFRCDPISEHNRLYWYRQTLGQGPEFLTYFQNEAQLEKSRLLSDRFSAERPKGSFSTLEIQRTEQGDSAMYLCASSFGGTYEQYFGPGTRLTVT.

V usage is TRBV15 and J usage is TRBJ2-3; 12 bases are shared with TRBD2. Germline V gene lookup returns CDR1 LNHNV and CDR2 YYDKDF (reference sequence). V shed 3 bases and J 4 bases; nucleotides not matched to a gene: 2. This CDR3 contains 15 residues. This CDR3 reads CATSSLAGGADTQYF. CDR3 bases: TGTGCCACCAGCAGCCTAGCGGGGGGGGCAGATACGCAGTATTTT.

The chain recombines TRBV7-2 with TRBJ2-5; maybe TRBD1 (6 bases). Per the germline V gene, CDR1 is SGHTA and CDR2 is FQGNSA. V shed 4 bases and J shed 1 base, with 13 bases lying between them. The CDR3 runs to 15 residues. The CDR3 bases are TGTGCCAGCAGCTCAAACCCAGGGGTCCAAGAGACCCAGTACTTC. Protein sequence: CASSSNPGVQETQYF.

The V and J genes are TRBV6-5 and TRBJ2-3; D call uncertain. The CDR3 loop spans 11 amino acids. Trimming pared 4 bases from V and 5 bases from J, leaving 4 bases between. Germline V lookup: CDR1 MNHEY, CDR2 SVGAGI. The CDR3 loop reads CASSWVDTQYF. The CDR3 nucleotides are TGTGCCAGCAGTTGGGTAGATACGCAGTATTTT.

The rearrangement links TRBV28 to TRBJ1-2; TRBD1 agrees at 7 bases. The trim removed 5 bases at V and 5 bases at J, leaving 11 bases unmatched. The CDR3 totals 15 residues. The germline CDR1 and CDR2 sequences are MDHEN and SYDVKM. In nucleotides, the CDR3 is TGTGCCAGCAGTAAGACCGGGACAGTTTTTTATGGCTACACCTTC. As protein: CASSKTGTVFYGYTF.

This chain links TRBV28 with TRBJ2-5; possible D gene TRBD1, 5 bases. There are 15 residues in the CDR3. V was pared by 8 bases and J by 1 base, with 17 bases between. The germline gives CDR1 MDHEN, CDR2 SYDVKM. The CDR3 spells CASYADQGAQETQYF. The CDR3 region has the DNA TGTGCCAGCTACGCAGACCAGGGTGCCCAAGAGACCCAGTACTTC.

Only a few counts were recorded for this clone. The V and J genes are TRBV18 and TRBJ1-4, with 7 bases matching TRBD1. The V and J ends lost 3 bases and 3 bases, in that order; junction bases with no gene match: 7. CDR1 and CDR2 (germline): KGHSH, LQKENI. The CDR3 consists of 16 residues. Here the CDR3 DNA reads TGTGCCAGCTCACCGACAGGGAGTAGGTCTAATGAAAAACTGTTTTTT. This translates into CASSPTGSRSNEKLFF.

The chain employs TRBV2 and TRBJ1-6; possibly TRBD1 for D (6 bases). The CDR3 totals 15 residues. Trimming took off 4 bases at V and 7 bases at J, with 14 bases between the two ends. Germline-derived CDR1 and CDR2 are SNHLY and FYNNEI. The CDR3 DNA follows: TGTGCCAGCAGTGCGTACAGGGTTGGAAATTCACCCCTCCACTTT. It specifies CASSAYRVGNSPLHF.

J is TRBJ1-2 and V is TRBV6-4; 8 bases fit TRBD1. The trim removed 5 bases at V and 3 bases at J, leaving 11 bases unmatched. The CDR3 consists of 16 residues. Germline lookup yields CDR1 MRHNA and CDR2 SNTAGT. CDR3 in DNA: TGTGCCAGCAGTCCGACCCCCGGACAGGGCGACTATGGCTACACCTTC. It specifies CASSPTPGQGDYGYTF.

V gene TRBV18 combines with J gene TRBJ2-5; 7 nucleotides line up with TRBD1. Per the germline V gene, CDR1 is KGHSH and CDR2 is LQKENI. The CDR3 sequence is 15 residues long. J lost 4 bases, V lost 0 bases, and 5 bases had no gene match. CDR3 sequence: CASSPPSTGRETQYF. In nucleotides, the CDR3 is TGTGCCAGCTCACCACCCTCGACAGGGCGAGAGACCCAGTACTTC.

The chain combines TRBV5-1 with TRBJ1-2, with D unclear. Per germline, CDR1 SGHRS and CDR2 YFSETQ. This CDR3 is built from 13 residues. The V end lost 0 bases, the J end lost 4 bases, and 7 bases lay between the germline ends. The CDR3 is CASSLGPLYGYTF. The CDR3 DNA reads TGCGCCAGCAGCTTGGGACCACTCTATGGCTACACCTTC. Variable domain in full (rest from reference TRBV5-1 and TRBJ1-2): KAGVTQTPRYLIKTRGQQVTLSCSPISGHRSVSWYQQTPGQGLQFLFEYFSETQRNKGNFPGRFSGRQFSNSRSEMNVSTLELGDSALYLCASSLGPLYGYTFGSGTRLTVV.